This T cell receptor (beta chain) was observed in a study of regulatory T cells in long-lasting Graves disease. General study results and limits: Among the persistent patients, 2,500 to 3,000 public clonotypes were shared, more than the 850 to 1,000 shared among new patients.

This clonotype was observed a handful of times. Its cognate antigen is unknown. The CDR3 totals 16 residues. After removal of 4 bases from V and 4 bases from J, the junction contained 12 bases not matched to a gene. Germline-derived CDR1 and CDR2 are MNHEY and SVGEGT. Arm-PCR with iRepertoire HTBI primers amplified the CDR3 regions for these TCR beta libraries. One entry per CDR3 protein, called by TCRdb with MiXCR from the multiplex PCR reads. The sample lists about 340,000 distinct CDR3 sequences, around 19% occurring once. Time point noted: persistent/refractory GD, antithyroid drugs over 5 years with positive TRAb. The authors made the TCR library using RNA they extracted from PBMCs.

The chain carries TRBV6-2 or TRBV6-3 and TRBJ2-7, with 8 bases lining up with TRBD2. The input for sequencing was peripheral blood mononuclear cells (PBMCs), taken when the disease was refractory, from a patient treated with antithyroid drugs. The receptor was isolated from a female donor with Graves disease. The CDR3: CASSWPASGGSYEQYF. CDR3 in DNA: TGTGCCAGCAGTTGGCCGGCCAGCGGGGGCTCGTACGAGCAGTACTTC.